This passage covers 29 T cell receptor beta chains from one sample sequenced in a study of blood T cell repertoires in COVID-19. Profiling relied on immunoSEQ multiplex PCR, and the TCRdb table lists in-frame clones only, not all of them. The sample includes 18,000 or so clones, 85% to 95% of them seen just once. Sequencing input: peripheral blood. Receptors originate from a woman aged 45-60 years with active COVID-19.

The rearrangement joins TRBV19 to TRBJ2-3; D might be TRBD2 (6 bases). This CDR3 contains 16 residues. From germline, CDR1 is LNHDA and CDR2 SQIVND (reference sequence). Trimming left V 2 bases short and J 6 bases short, with 18 bases between. The CDR3 coding sequence is TGTGCCAGTAGTATACACATGGACCCAGGGAGGGATACGCAGTATTTT. This codes for CASSIHMDPGRDTQYF.

This clone was counted once. This rearrangement joins TRBV6-5 to TRBJ2-7; 12 positions match TRBD2. The germline CDR1 and CDR2 sequences are MNHEY and SVGAGI. Unmatched junction bases numbered 3, after V lost 6 bases and J lost 3 bases. This CDR3 is built from 14 residues. The CDR3 region is CASSLTSGGYEQYF. CDR3 nucleotides: TGTGCCAGCAGCTTGACTAGCGGGGGCTACGAGCAGTACTTC.

This sequence joins TRBV28 and TRBJ2-7, with 9 bases identical to TRBD1. J gave up 0 bases and V 5 bases, and 8 bases lay outside the gene matches. Germline lookup yields CDR1 MDHEN and CDR2 SYDVKM. CDR3 length: 16 amino acids. The CDR3 DNA sequence: TGTGCCAGCAGTCTCACCGGGACAGGGAGCTCCTACGAGCAGTACTTC. It translates to CASSLTGTGSSYEQYF.

CDR3 DNA: TGTGCCAGTAGCCAGGGGGCAAGGGGGACTGAAGCTTTCTTT. Encoded protein: CASSQGARGTEAFF. The rearrangement links TRBV19 to TRBJ1-1; 8 bases are shared with TRBD1. J gave up 5 bases and V 6 bases, and 8 bases lay outside the gene matches. The CDR3 has 14 residues. The germline CDR1 and CDR2 sequences are LNHDA and SQIVND (reference sequence).

This sequence joins TRBV5-1 and TRBJ1-2, with TRBD1 matching 9 bases. The CDR3 loop spans 14 amino acids. From germline, CDR1 is SGHRS and CDR2 YFSETQ. Unmatched junction bases numbered 7, after V lost 4 bases and J lost 6 bases. CDR3 in DNA: TGCGCCAGCAGCCTCAGACAGGGGGTGGATGGCTACACCTTC. Translating gives CASSLRQGVDGYTF.

The V call is TRBV19, the J call TRBJ2-7; 10 nucleotides line up with TRBD1. Germline V gives CDR1 LNHDA, CDR2 SQIVND (reference sequence). Trimming at V came to 4 bases and at J to 4 bases, leaving 10 bases not matched to a gene. The CDR3 extends over 16 amino acids. The CDR3 protein is CASSTHHGDRGYEQYF. CDR3 nucleotides: TGTGCCAGTAGTACCCACCATGGGGACAGGGGTTACGAGCAGTACTTC. Full variable domain (missing parts from reference TRBV19 and TRBJ2-7): DGGITQSPKYLFRKEGQNVTLSCEQNLNHDAMYWYRQDPGQGLRLIYYSQIVNDFQKGDIAEGYSVSREKKESFPLTVTSAQKNPTAFYLCASSTHHGDRGYEQYFGPGTRLTVT.

The chain couples TRBV10-2 to TRBJ2-5; weak D call: TRBD1 (6 bases). There are 15 residues in the CDR3. Germline CDR1 reads WSHSY; CDR2 reads SAAADI. Trimming took off 6 bases at V and 2 bases at J, with 16 bases between the two ends. This CDR3 is CASRSRGRGQETQYF. For the CDR3, the DNA is TGCGCCAGCAGGAGCCGAGGCAGGGGACAAGAGACCCAGTACTTC.

This clone was counted once. The chain carries TRBV9 and TRBJ1-2; 8 nucleotides match TRBD1. The V gene end was trimmed by 3 bases and the J gene end by 4 bases; junction bases not matched to a gene: 2. Looked up from germline, CDR1 is SGDLS and CDR2 is YYNGEE. This CDR3 region has 13 residues. The CDR3 nucleotides are TGTGCCAGCAGCGAGGGGACAGGCTATGGCTACACCTTC. This gives the protein CASSEGTGYGYTF.

This chain connects TRBV12-3 or TRBV12-4 to TRBJ1-1, with D perhaps TRBD1 (6 bases). This CDR3 is 13 amino acids long. The V end was cut by 4 bases, the J end by 1 base, with 7 bases between. The DNA of the CDR3 is TGTGCCAGCAGTTGGACAGAGAACACTGAAGCTTTCTTT. Amino acids: CASSWTENTEAFF.

To note about this clone: Sequence at one end of the junction differs from germline and may be a read error. V and J are TRBV18 and TRBJ1-1; 7 nucleotides match TRBD1. The germline V gene has CDR1 KGHSH and CDR2 LQKENI. The CDR3 runs 15 residues. In DNA form, the CDR3 reads TGTGCCAGCTCGCCACTAGGACAGGTGAACACTGAAGCTTTCTTT. Residues: CASSPLGQVNTEAFF.

The rearrangement uses TRBV5-4 and TRBJ2-1, with TRBD2 identical over 8 bases. Germline V gene data show CDR1 as SGHNT and CDR2 as YYREEE (reference sequence). There are 15 residues in the CDR3. V gave up 4 bases and J gave up 5 bases; unmatched junction bases: 8. The DNA for the CDR3 is TGTGCCAGCAGCCGACCGGGACTAGGGGACAATGAGCAGTTCTTC. It specifies CASSRPGLGDNEQFF.

This rearrangement joins TRBV6-6 to TRBJ1-6; D call uncertain. Germline V lookup: CDR1 MNHNY, CDR2 SVGAGI (reference sequence). The CDR3 runs 13 residues. V gave up 0 bases and J gave up 10 bases, with 7 bases separating them. The CDR3 here is CASSYSTGSPLHF. CDR3 sequence (DNA): TGTGCCAGCAGTTACTCGACCGGGTCACCCCTCCACTTT.

V is TRBV19 and J is TRBJ1-5, with 11 nucleotides matching TRBD1. Germline CDR1 and CDR2: LNHDA and SQIVND (reference sequence). The CDR3 extends over 14 amino acids. V shed 8 bases, J shed 6 bases, and the junction held 6 bases outside the gene matches. CDR3 region: CASSDRGLSQPQHF. The CDR3 DNA reads TGTGCCAGTTCGGACAGGGGGCTTAGTCAGCCCCAGCATTTT.

The chain recombines TRBV15 with TRBJ1-5; D unresolved. The length of the CDR3 is 14 residues. V lost 1 base and J 2 bases, leaving 6 bases between the germline ends. Germline assignment: CDR1 LNHNV and CDR2 YYDKDF (reference sequence). The CDR3 here is CATSRGRRNQPQHF. CDR3 nucleotides: TGTGCCACCAGCAGAGGGCGGCGCAATCAGCCCCAGCATTTT.

The chain employs TRBV6-5 and TRBJ1-4; unclear D gene. The CDR3 spans 15 residues. Per germline, CDR1 MNHEY and CDR2 SVGAGI. V lost 2 bases to trimming and J lost 8 bases, with 15 bases between them. The CDR3 coding sequence is TGTGCCAGCAGTTACGAGCGGGCCTACGGGGAAAAACTGTTTTTT. This sequence encodes CASSYERAYGEKLFF.

This chain links TRBV5-3 with TRBJ1-1, with TRBD1 matching over 8 bases. TRBV5-3 is labeled an ORF, and its function is uncertain. The trim removed 3 bases at V and 0 bases at J, leaving 4 bases unmatched. The CDR3 loop spans 15 amino acids. The DNA for the CDR3 is TGTGCCAGAAGCTCGTGCAGGGGGCTGAACACTGAAGCTTTCTTT. Protein sequence: CARSSCRGLNTEAFF.

The gene calls are TRBV30 and TRBJ1-1, with D perhaps TRBD1 (6 bases). The CDR3 spans 16 residues. Germline lookup yields CDR1 GTSNPN and CDR2 SVGIG (reference sequence). V shed 3 bases and J shed 7 bases, with 24 bases lying between them. CDR3: CAWSGQLGQGYLEAFF. CDR3 nucleotides: TGTGCCTGGAGCGGCCAATTGGGACAAGGGTACCTTGAAGCTTTCTTT.

The chain combines TRBV5-6 with TRBJ2-2; 8 nucleotides align to TRBD2. The CDR3 extends over 15 amino acids. V lost 3 bases, J lost 7 bases, and 8 bases stayed unmatched. Germline V lookup: CDR1 SGHDT, CDR2 YYEEEE. CDR3 sequence reads: CASSYGLASDGELFF. The CDR3 nucleotides read TGTGCCAGCAGCTACGGACTAGCCTCTGACGGGGAGCTGTTTTTT. The whole variable domain, remainder taken from reference TRBV5-6 and TRBJ2-2, is DAGVTQSPTHLIKTRGQQVTLRCSPKSGHDTVSWYQQALGQGPQFIFQYYEEEERQRGNFPDRFSGHQFPNYSSELNVNALLLGDSALYLCASSYGLASDGELFFGEGSRLTVL.

The rearrangement joins TRBV5-1 to TRBJ2-1; 7 bases fit TRBD1. The germline gives CDR1 SGHRS, CDR2 YFSETQ. The CDR3 spans 17 residues. V dropped 0 bases and J dropped 1; count of bases not matched to a gene: 7. Written as DNA, the CDR3 is TGCGCCAGCAGCTTGGGACAGGGCCCGGTTTCCTACAATGAGCAGTTCTTC. This codes for CASSLGQGPVSYNEQFF. Full variable domain (rest looked up from reference TRBV5-1 and TRBJ2-1): KAGVTQTPRYLIKTRGQQVTLSCSPISGHRSVSWYQQTPGQGLQFLFEYFSETQRNKGNFPGRFSGRQFSNSRSEMNVSTLELGDSALYLCASSLGQGPVSYNEQFFGPGTRLTVL.

The rearrangement uses TRBV6-5 and TRBJ2-2; 10 nucleotides line up with TRBD1. This CDR3 is built from 14 residues. J lost 6 bases, V lost 7 bases, and 5 bases had no gene match. CDR1 MNHEY and CDR2 SVGAGI come from the germline V gene. The CDR3 sequence is CASTLDRGAGELFF. The CDR3 nucleotides are TGTGCCAGCACCCTGGACAGGGGGGCCGGGGAGCTGTTTTTT.

V is TRBV11-2 and J is TRBJ2-7; D gene ambiguous. V shed 4 bases and J shed 0 bases, with 7 bases lying between them. Germline-derived CDR1 and CDR2 are SGHAT and FQNNGV. The CDR3 is made up of 13 amino acids. This CDR3 is CASSSHSSYEQYF. In DNA form, the CDR3 reads TGTGCCAGCAGCTCCCATTCCTCCTACGAGCAGTACTTC.

The rearrangement uses TRBV6-5 and TRBJ2-1, with 16 bases lining up with TRBD2. The germline V gene has CDR1 MNHEY and CDR2 SVGAGI. The CDR3 loop spans 14 amino acids. The ends lost 6 bases at V and 13 bases at J; junction bases unmatched: 6. CDR3 DNA sequence: TGTGCCAGCAGCCTTGGGACTAGCGGGAGGGTACAGTTCTTC. Translation: CASSLGTSGRVQFF.

The rearrangement links TRBV19 to TRBJ2-2; TRBD2 might be the D (5 bases). The germline CDR1 and CDR2 sequences are LNHDA and SQIVND (reference sequence). V was trimmed by 5 bases and J by 6 bases, leaving 16 bases between them. The CDR3 extends over 15 amino acids. For the CDR3, the DNA is TGTGCCAGTAGTTCTTCGGACTCATGGGCCGGGGAGCTGTTTTTT. It translates to CASSSSDSWAGELFF.

This clone has only one observation. The chain links TRBV5-1 to TRBJ2-3; TRBD2 might be the D (7 bases). The ends were cut back, 1 base at V and 2 bases at J, with 11 bases in the middle. Germline CDR1 and CDR2: SGHRS and YFSETQ. This CDR3 has 15 amino acids. The CDR3 coding sequence is TGCGCCAGCAGCTTGAGGGGGGGACTCACAGATACGCAGTATTTT. Protein product: CASSLRGGLTDTQYF.

The rearrangement joins TRBV6-1 to TRBJ1-1; D unclear. The germline V gene has CDR1 MNHNS and CDR2 SASEGT. The CDR3 has 16 amino acids. V was pared by 0 bases and J by 2 bases, with 13 bases between. CDR3 amino acids: CASSEAAWRGNTEAFF. In DNA, the CDR3 is TGTGCCAGCAGTGAAGCGGCCTGGCGGGGAAACACTGAAGCTTTCTTT.

The chain carries TRBV5-5 and TRBJ2-1; D is perhaps TRBD2 (5 bases). Trimming stripped 0 bases from V and 4 bases from J, with 14 bases between. Germline V lookup: CDR1 SGHKS, CDR2 YYEKEE (reference sequence). This CDR3 has 16 residues. The CDR3 sequence: CASSLAQRMTYNEQFF. The CDR3 DNA is TGTGCCAGCAGCTTGGCCCAGCGGATGACTTACAATGAGCAGTTCTTC.

The J gene is TRBJ2-5, the V gene TRBV5-1, with 11 bases matching TRBD2. The CDR3 sequence is 15 residues long. Germline trimming cut 0 bases from V and 3 bases from J; bases unmatched to any gene: 1. The germline V gene encodes CDR1 SGHRS and CDR2 YFSETQ. The CDR3 loop reads CASSLGSGREETQYF. The DNA for the CDR3 is TGCGCCAGCAGCTTGGGTAGCGGGAGGGAAGAGACCCAGTACTTC.

The chain couples TRBV5-1 to TRBJ2-1; maybe TRBD1 (5 bases). This CDR3 is 17 amino acids long. Germline lookup yields CDR1 SGHRS and CDR2 YFSETQ. The V end lost 4 bases, the J end lost 4 bases, and 21 bases lay between the germline ends. The CDR3 DNA is TGCGCCAGCAGCGATCCCAGGGTGGTCCTACCGTACAATGAGCAGTTCTTC. Its protein product is CASSDPRVVLPYNEQFF.

The chain joins TRBV9 to TRBJ2-1, with D maybe TRBD2 (6 bases). CDR1 and CDR2 (germline): SGDLS, YYNGEE. This CDR3 comprises 13 residues. V lost 4 bases and J lost 7, with 12 bases in between. The CDR3 spells CASSSSGGNEQFF. CDR3 sequence (DNA): TGTGCCAGCAGCTCCAGTGGGGGGAATGAGCAGTTCTTC.